The TCR delta chain under discussion was sequenced for a study of fetal and pediatric gammadelta thymocytes (dated by TCRdb to between 2021 and 2022). Background on the whole study: To strengthen a single-cell study of gammadelta thymocyte development, the researchers used bulk gammadelta thymocyte repertoires that mixed previously published data with newly generated, unpublished data. Bulk TCR repertoire data were included to raise the number of subjects and reinforce the CDR3 publicity analysis. Unpublished data were combined with previously published data (refs 27,28) to make up the bulk gammadelta thymocyte repertoires. The set of bulk gammadelta thymocyte repertoires included some ten subjects in total: 3 fetal thymus donors and 7 pediatric thymus donors. What the work shows at the level of the full study, not this receptor alone: Compared with post-natal repertoires, fetal gammadelta thymocyte repertoires had previously been reported to be enriched for TRDV2, TRGV8 and TRGV9 usage, low N additions and public CDR3s.

The run used an Illumina MiSeq. On the authors' methods: For publicity analysis, the Vgamma9Vdelta2 and nonVgamma9Vdelta2 bulk CDR3 files of each subject were merged into one combined repertoire per subject. Using base R and dplyr, each CDR3 amino acid sequence was checked across 9 single-cell datasets and roughly nine bulk repertoires to give a publicity score ranging from 0 to 19. Public reads were reanalyzed in TCRdb with CATT, and rows carrying the same DNA were merged afterwards. The V and J calls shown here were made by TCRdb, not taken from the authors' results. Across this sample there are about 1,400 delta-chain clones, with roughly 9.9% seen only once. The ten largest clones take up about an eighth of the sample. The CDR3, cysteine through phenylalanine, is 17 amino acids long. The only DNA kept is the CDR3, 51 bases in frame from the first base. Compared with germline, V lacks 0 bases and J lacks 0 bases; bases without a gene match: 1. Per the germline V gene (reference sequence), TVYSNPD is the CDR1 and GDNSRS is the CDR2.

This clone registers as large (0.1 to 1%) within its sample. Its antigen remains undetermined. No base-level quality is on record; no much larger clone is a single base apart. Other DNA sequences in this specimen translate into the identical CDR3. Fetal thymuses were obtained in Singapore from elective pregnancy terminations carried out for socio-psychological reasons at about 14 to 22 weeks estimated gestational age. All fetuses were judged to be structurally normal by ultrasound prior to termination and by gross morphological examination after termination. Thymocytes were stained with Zombie NIR viability dye plus antibodies to CD3 (UCHT1), TCRgammadelta (11F2), TCRVgamma9 (IMMU360) and TCRVdelta2 (IMMU389). TRD and TRG CDR3 repertoires were generated in bulk, separately, from sorted Vgamma9Vdelta2 and nonVgamma9Vdelta2 gammadelta thymocytes obtained from human fetal and pediatric thymuses. Thymic cell suspensions from fetal and post-natal thymuses were prepared as previously described. NonVgamma9Vdelta2 thymocytes were sorted as CD3+ gammadeltaTCR+ cells that did not have the Vgamma9+Vdelta2+ phenotype. Cell sorting was done on a FACS Aria III cell sorter (BD Biosciences).

This receptor was obtained from a human fetus. The rearranged chain carries TRDV3 and TRDJ3; TRDD3 aligns with 11 central bases. Specimen: non-Vgamma9Vdelta2 gamma-delta T cells from the thymus. Per the publication, the cell subset or site label means: CD3+gammadeltaTCR+ thymocytes not co-expressing Vgamma9 and Vdelta2. This receptor has the CDR3 CAFSTGGYSWDTRQMFF. The base sequence is TGTGCCTTTAGTACTGGGGGATACTCCTGGGACACCCGACAGATGTTTTTC. Reference TRDV3 and TRDJ3 proteins supply the regions before and after the CDR3; the full variable domain is: CDKVTQSSPDQTVASGSEVVLLCTYDTVYSNPDLFWYRIRPDYSFQFVFYGDNSRSEGADFTQGRFSVKHILTQKAFHLVISPVRTEDSATYYCAFSTGGYSWDTRQMFFGTGIKLFVEP.